Sequencing of this T cell receptor (beta chain) was carried out in a study of blood T cell repertoires in COVID-19. Overall study context: Sites across the United States, Italy and Spain contributed samples from acute and convalescent COVID-19. T cells, B-cell-depleted T cells, or PBMCs provided the cDNA or gDNA that served as material.

With 5 bases removed from V and 1 base from J, the gap between germline ends came to 11 bases. This CDR3 has 14 residues. Per the germline V gene, CDR1 is SGHVS and CDR2 is FQNEAQ. Original data processing: Nucleated cell counts were estimated from reference gene primer amplification. The table came from immunoSEQ multiplex PCR; TCRdb's copy has only in-frame clones and leaves some out. V and J calls and clone size are given by that table; D and trimming were obtained from the DNA. This sample has tens of thousands of clones, with 70% to 85% found just once. This TCR came from a woman aged 60 to 75 with acute or convalescent COVID-19. The sample was peripheral blood. The V and J genes are TRBV7-8 and TRBJ1-1; TRBD1 might be the D (6 bases). The CDR3: CASSMLDRNTEAFF. The CDR3 DNA reads as TGTGCCAGCAGCATGCTGGACAGGAACACTGAAGCTTTCTTT.